This T cell receptor beta chain was identified in a study of T cells in Graves' hyperthyroidism and ophthalmopathy. RNA transcripts were the template for amplifying TCR beta CDR3 regions. In the first-round RT-PCR of the TCR CDR3, the HTBI primer set was used. TCRdb passed the multiplex PCR reads through MiXCR, listing each CDR3 protein once. Of some 740,000 distinct CDR3 sequences in the sample, around 15% are singletons; the top ten hold about 10%. The sample holds a few counts of this clonotype. Participants, patients aged 18 to 65, had newly diagnosed hyperthyroidism with a duration under 2 months. Not enrolled were patients with uncontrolled infection, other autoimmune disease, pregnancy or lactation. Each diagnosis drew on symptoms, thyroxine, TRAb, thyroid ultrasound and orbital computed tomography findings. The V gene's germline CDR1 is ENHRY and CDR2 SYGVKD. This CDR3 has 15 residues. Trimming cost V 5 bases and J 0 bases, with 13 bases left between them.

Sequencing used blood. The source is a woman between 18 and 29 years old with Graves' hyperthyroidism. The chain uses TRBV10-3 and TRBJ1-1; D unresolved. The CDR3 nucleotides read TGTGCCATCAGTTCAGCGGGTCAGATGAACACTGAAGCTTTCTTT. This gives the protein CAISSAGQMNTEAFF.